There are many counts of the clone carrying this TCR beta chain. What it recognizes is unknown. The sample belongs to a study of T-cell reconstitution after alpha-beta-depleted transplantation in children. The CDR3 has 16 amino acids. Germline V CDR1 and CDR2: SGHNT, YYREEE (reference sequence). Trimming at V came to 0 bases and at J to 0 bases, leaving 6 bases not matched to a gene. The library targeted TCRbeta and was prepared with unique molecular identifiers. MiXCR, run by TCRdb on the PCR reads, gives a single entry per CDR3 protein. This sample carries approximately 240,000 distinct CDR3 sequences, roughly 10% of them seen once, and the ten largest clones take under 30%. Notes on the study in general: Reportedly, roughly two months post-transplant, alpha-beta T cells arose from several hundred expanded graft clones. There were some patients whose high TCRbeta diversity at day 60 came from surviving recipient T cells and thymic progenitors. Newly made T cells mostly supplied T-cell counts and diversity one year after transplant.

The source was PBMCs, collected before TCRalphabeta/CD19-depleted stem cell transplant. The chain employs TRBV5-4 and TRBJ2-7; 7 nucleotides agree with TRBD2. The sequence derives from a child less than two years old with acute myeloid leukemia, due to receive a stem cell transplant. CDR3 residues: CASSLGIAGYSYEQYF. As DNA, the CDR3 is TGTGCCAGCAGCTTGGGGATAGCGGGTTACTCCTACGAGCAGTACTTC.